This T cell receptor beta chain was sequenced in a study of CD8 T cells in ankylosing spondylitis (dated by TCRdb to 2016 to 2017). For context, the study as a whole: The study set out to find disease-linked TCR variants by profiling T cell receptor beta repertoires in ankylosing spondylitis patients and healthy donors. The full study cohort was made up of about 24 ankylosing spondylitis patients and over 90 healthy donors. Peripheral blood samples were taken, and synovial fluid was additionally collected from ankylosing spondylitis patients. General study outcomes and caveats: In peripheral blood, the disease-linked clones were found at relatively low frequencies and had a CD8+ phenotype. A TCR beta motif of several highly homologous amino acid variants appeared characteristic of blood from ankylosing spondylitis patients. The disease-linked clones were reported as significantly enriched in matched synovial fluid samples from ankylosing spondylitis patients. Some TCR beta motif variants had previously been reported in synovial fluid and blood of reactive arthritis patients, which suggested common disease-initiation mechanisms.

Data came from an Illumina HiSeq 2500. Quantitative 5'-RACE with molecular barcodes was used to prepare TCR beta libraries. The study's own analysis went as follows. A new computational method based on a probabilistic model of VDJ rearrangement was used to identify disease-linked TCR variants. TCRdb reworked the public reads: Q25 trimming with fastp, MiXCR clone assembly, productive beta chains retained. Here each entry gathers all rows of one CDR3 protein and keeps the most common genes and DNA. The authors' filters were not applied to this entry. The sample profile shows about 150,000 distinct CDR3 sequences; 7% to 8% of them were found once. Of the sample, 12% is held by the ten largest clones. Worth noting for this clonotype: What antigen it recognizes has not been identified. No much larger clone is present one base from it, and per-base qualities are unavailable.

Including cysteine and phenylalanine, the CDR3 has 14 amino acids. Solely the CDR3 DNA is kept, with 42 bases framed from the first base. V drops 4 bases and J drops 5 bases, leaving 13 bases in between. The germline V gene supplies CDR1 KGHSH and CDR2 LQKENI. The chain joins TRBV18 to TRBJ2-3; the D segment is perhaps TRBD1 or TRBD2, each sharing 6 matched bases. Sequences were obtained from blood, either unsorted or a sorted T cell fraction (not recorded which). This receptor was obtained from a female donor with ankylosing spondylitis or in good health (not recorded which). The DNA sequence is as follows: TGTGCCAGCTCACGGGGGGCCGACATAGATACGCAGTATTTT. This yields the protein CASSRGADIDTQYF.